This TCR beta chain was observed in a study of T cells after posttransplantation cyclophosphamide. V gave up 3 bases and J gave up 7 bases, with 13 bases separating them. CDR1 MDHEN and CDR2 SYDVKM come from the germline V gene. The CDR3 extends over 14 amino acids. Cells defined as naive were viable CD3+CD4+ or CD3+CD8+ and CCR7+CD45RA+CD45RO-CD95-CD27+CD28+. Overall study results and limits: Tissue-infiltrating T cells from skin or gut overlapped little with blood T cells. Later post-transplant blood repertoires were often dominated by donor CD8+ memory clones.

TCRdb's table, derived via immunoSEQ multiplex PCR, lists solely in-frame clones and lacks some. The table includes 15,000 to 20,000 clones, 90% to 95% detected once. About this clone itself: Its antigen is still unknown.

Sequencing was done on a sample of naive CD4+ T cells sorted from blood. V gene TRBV28 combines with J gene TRBJ2-1; no firm D call. The TCR sequence derives from a woman between 50 and 59 years old in good health and a related stem cell transplant donor. Here the CDR3 reads CASSFDPARNEQFF. Written as DNA, the CDR3 is TGTGCCAGCAGTTTTGATCCGGCGCGGAATGAGCAGTTCTTC.